The rows below give T cell receptor beta chains drawn from one sample of a study of T cell responses to AZD1222 COVID-19 vaccine. This table comes from immunoSEQ multiplex PCR, and its TCRdb copy is limited to in-frame clones, with some not included. The sample has 120,000 or so clones, just under 95% seen once; the top ten hold 2% to 2.5%. The source material was peripheral blood, sampled 28 days after the second AZD1222 dose. The receptors here all came from an adult who received the AZD1222 COVID-19 vaccine. CDR3s include the opening cysteine and the closing phenylalanine or tryptophan. Fields, in order: CDR3 protein, J gene, V gene.

cdr3_aa: CASSPGEGFFHYGYTF
j_call: TRBJ1-2
v_call: TRBV7-2

cdr3_aa: CASSIRDGSYEQYF
j_call: TRBJ2-7
v_call: TRBV19

cdr3_aa: CASSLAAPGEKLFF
j_call: TRBJ1-4
v_call: TRBV7-6

cdr3_aa: CASSQETEKLFF
j_call: TRBJ1-4
v_call: TRBV3-1/TRBV3-2

cdr3_aa: CASSLGTSGGPNTGELFF
j_call: TRBJ2-2
v_call: TRBV5-1

cdr3_aa: CASSTGGGQYF
j_call: TRBJ2-7
v_call: TRBV6-2/TRBV6-3

cdr3_aa: CASSRTGPEAFF
j_call: TRBJ1-1
v_call: TRBV5-1

cdr3_aa: CASSLGGQGAFEKLFF
j_call: TRBJ1-4
v_call: TRBV5-4

cdr3_aa: CASSLDLAASYEQYF
j_call: TRBJ2-7
v_call: TRBV5-1

cdr3_aa: CACSRDRTYNEQFF
j_call: TRBJ2-1
v_call: TRBV19

cdr3_aa: CASSGQGDTQYF
j_call: TRBJ2-3
v_call: TRBV2

cdr3_aa: CATSDSTINNSPLHF
j_call: TRBJ1-6
v_call: TRBV24-1

cdr3_aa: CASSPRGASGYEQYF
j_call: TRBJ2-7
v_call: TRBV7-2

cdr3_aa: CAHGPGNTGELFF
j_call: TRBJ2-2
v_call: TRBV27

cdr3_aa: CASSHVSPHSEAFF
j_call: TRBJ1-1
v_call: TRBV4-3

cdr3_aa: CASSIDSYGYTF
j_call: TRBJ1-2
v_call: TRBV7-9

cdr3_aa: CASSHQDYEQYF
j_call: TRBJ2-7
v_call: TRBV7-8

cdr3_aa: CASSFGPGAHNEQFF
j_call: TRBJ2-1
v_call: TRBV11-3

cdr3_aa: CAISEGRPNTEAFF
j_call: TRBJ1-1
v_call: TRBV10-3

cdr3_aa: CSVNKHETQYF
j_call: TRBJ2-5
v_call: TRBV29-1

cdr3_aa: CASSPKGLAYEQYF
j_call: TRBJ2-7
v_call: TRBV3-1/TRBV3-2

cdr3_aa: CASTSGANVLTF
j_call: TRBJ2-6
v_call: TRBV9

cdr3_aa: CASSEPRTGSEAFF
j_call: TRBJ1-1
v_call: TRBV6-1

cdr3_aa: CASSSLAGGYEQYF
j_call: TRBJ2-7
v_call: TRBV5-8

cdr3_aa: CASRTPVSNQPQHF
j_call: TRBJ1-5
v_call: TRBV19

cdr3_aa: CASSEGQENIQYF
j_call: TRBJ2-4
v_call: TRBV6-1

cdr3_aa: CASTAFRGNTEAFF
j_call: TRBJ1-1
v_call: TRBV19

cdr3_aa: CASFGVAASGNEQFF
j_call: TRBJ2-1
v_call: TRBV2